The 27 T cell receptor beta chains presented below share a single source sample, sequenced in a study of T cell responses to AZD1222 COVID-19 vaccine. Measured with immunoSEQ multiplex PCR; TCRdb has only the in-frame clones, and not every one. The sample contains approximately 150,000 clones, about 92% of which appear only once. Sequenced material: peripheral blood, taken 28 days after the second AZD1222 dose. These receptors were taken from an adult who received the AZD1222 COVID-19 vaccine.

CDR3 sequence reads: CASSPREAGSGELFF. In DNA form, the CDR3 reads TGTGCCAGCTCACCTCGGGAGGCCGGTTCAGGGGAGCTGTTTTTT. The chain couples TRBV18 to TRBJ2-2, with 7 bases that match TRBD2. The V gene's germline CDR1 is KGHSH and CDR2 LQKENI. The CDR3 has 15 residues. V was clipped by 3 bases and J by 8 bases; unmatched bases: 9.

The CDR3 region is CASSLESTGELFF. In DNA form, the CDR3 reads TGCGCCAGCAGCTTGGAAAGCACCGGGGAGCTGTTTTTT. The rearrangement links TRBV5-1 to TRBJ2-2; D unclear. V was clipped by 0 bases and J by 4 bases, with 4 bases between them. This CDR3 is built from 13 residues. Looked up from germline, CDR1 is SGHRS and CDR2 is YFSETQ. Full variable domain (outside the CDR3, taken from reference TRBV5-1 and TRBJ2-2): KAGVTQTPRYLIKTRGQQVTLSCSPISGHRSVSWYQQTPGQGLQFLFEYFSETQRNKGNFPGRFSGRQFSNSRSEMNVSTLELGDSALYLCASSLESTGELFFGEGSRLTVL.

This chain connects TRBV2 to TRBJ1-2, with 7 bases lining up with TRBD1. The germline V gene has CDR1 SNHLY and CDR2 FYNNEI. The CDR3 covers 13 residues. With V trimmed by 8 bases and J by 8 bases, 11 bases remained unmatched. In DNA, the CDR3 is TGTGCCAGCCGAAGGGACAGTATGGGGGGCTACACCTTC. Amino acids: CASRRDSMGGYTF.

This chain joins TRBV28 and TRBJ1-2; 7 nucleotides align to TRBD1. CDR3 length: 12 residues. V gave up 5 bases and J gave up 12 bases; unmatched junction bases: 9. CDR1 is MDHEN and CDR2 is SYDVKM in the germline V gene. CDR3 loop: CASSPADRAHTF. CDR3 in DNA: TGTGCCAGCAGTCCAGCTGACAGGGCCCACACCTTC.

The V gene is TRBV7-9, the J gene TRBJ2-3, with TRBD2 matching 9 bases. This CDR3 is 16 amino acids long. From germline, CDR1 is SEHNR and CDR2 FQNEAQ (reference sequence). V was clipped by 5 bases and J by 0 bases; unmatched bases: 6. The CDR3 region is CASSPIAGASTDTQYF. DNA for the CDR3: TGTGCCAGCAGCCCGATAGCGGGAGCTAGCACAGATACGCAGTATTTT.

J is TRBJ1-2 and V is TRBV12-3 or TRBV12-4; TRBD1 matches 7 bases. V shed 9 bases, J shed 2 bases, and the junction held 6 bases outside the gene matches. This CDR3 spans 13 amino acids. CDR3 protein: CASLAGGNYGYTF. CDR3 sequence (DNA): TGTGCCAGTCTCGCAGGGGGGAACTATGGCTACACCTTC.

This rearrangement joins TRBV30 to TRBJ2-2; D possibly corresponds to TRBD1 (6 bases). CDR3 size: 16 residues. Between the trimmed V and J ends, which lost 0 bases and 7 bases, there was a span of 18 bases. Germline V gene sequence: CDR1 GTSNPN, CDR2 SVGIG (reference sequence). The CDR3 is CAWSVRSGHRHGELFF. CDR3 nucleotide sequence: TGTGCCTGGAGTGTACGTTCGGGACATCGACACGGGGAGCTGTTTTTT.

The genes are TRBV6-5 and TRBJ1-5; TRBD1 is a possible D gene (5 bases). The germline V and J ends were trimmed by 6 bases and 6 bases, with 18 bases remaining between them. Germline CDR1 is MNHEY and CDR2 is SVGAGI. This CDR3 region has 15 residues. The CDR3 coding sequence is TGTGCCAGCAGGGATTCCGGGGGGATTGGTCAGCCCCAGCATTTT. It yields the protein CASRDSGGIGQPQHF.

This clone was detected only a few times. The chain employs TRBV19 and TRBJ1-5; tentatively, D is TRBD1 (5 bases). CDR1 is LNHDA and CDR2 is SQIVND in the germline V gene (reference sequence). V was shortened by 7 bases and J by 4 bases, with 14 bases between the two germline ends. The length of the CDR3 is 14 residues. CDR3 residues: CASTDDGANQPQHF. CDR3 DNA: TGTGCCAGTACCGACGACGGGGCGAATCAGCCCCAGCATTTT.

The chain has TRBV6-5 and TRBJ2-7; D is unclear. CDR3 size: 13 residues. Germline V gives CDR1 MNHEY, CDR2 SVGAGI. Trimming removed 6 bases from V and 4 bases from J, with 13 bases in between. For the CDR3, the DNA is TGTGCCAGCAGGTTTATTGTCTCGTACGAGCAGTACTTC. Translating it yields CASRFIVSYEQYF.

The V gene is TRBV27, the J gene TRBJ1-6, with TRBD1 matching 7 bases. Unmatched junction bases numbered 10, after V lost 8 bases and J lost 9 bases. In germline, CDR1 is MNHEY, CDR2 SMNVEV (reference sequence). This CDR3 comprises 14 residues. The CDR3 DNA is TGTGCCAGCGCAAGGGACAGCCGGCGTTCACCCCTCCACTTT. It yields the protein CASARDSRRSPLHF.

The rearrangement uses TRBV5-6 and TRBJ1-2; TRBD1 matches at 7 bases. This CDR3 spans 14 amino acids. The germline gives CDR1 SGHDT, CDR2 YYEEEE. V dropped 4 bases and J dropped 9; count of bases not matched to a gene: 12. The CDR3: CASSPQLSGQSYTF. Written as DNA, the CDR3 is TGTGCCAGCAGCCCCCAGCTTTCGGGACAGAGCTACACCTTC.

The chain carries TRBV28 and TRBJ1-5; TRBD1 agrees at 10 bases. The V and J ends lost 6 bases and 6 bases, in that order; junction bases with no gene match: 17. This CDR3 has 18 residues. Germline V gene sequence: CDR1 MDHEN, CDR2 SYDVKM. The CDR3 protein is CASSSEGTGVVFGQPQHF. CDR3 in DNA: TGTGCCAGCAGCTCCGAAGGGACAGGGGTAGTTTTTGGTCAGCCCCAGCATTTT.

J is TRBJ2-7 and V is TRBV18; D ambiguous. CDR3 length: 13 amino acids. The germline gives CDR1 KGHSH, CDR2 LQKENI. The V end was cut by 0 bases, the J end by 3 bases, with 6 bases between. CDR3 sequence reads: CASSPPTLYEQYF. CDR3 DNA sequence: TGTGCCAGCTCACCACCTACACTCTACGAGCAGTACTTC.

This clone has a handful of counts. V and J are TRBV19 and TRBJ1-4; D not certain. Germline V lookup: CDR1 LNHDA, CDR2 SQIVND (reference sequence). The length of the CDR3 is 11 residues. V lost 7 bases, J lost 7 bases, and 7 bases lay in between. The CDR3 DNA is TGTGCCAGTAACTGGGGTGAAAAACTGTTTTTT. As protein: CASNWGEKLFF.

The V call is TRBV6-5, the J call TRBJ1-1; D call uncertain. V was trimmed by 6 bases and J by 3 bases, leaving 11 bases between them. The CDR3 runs to 13 residues. Germline V gene sequence: CDR1 MNHEY, CDR2 SVGAGI. CDR3 sequence (DNA): TGTGCCAGCAGCCTAACACCAGACACTGAAGCTTTCTTT. Its protein product is CASSLTPDTEAFF.

This sequence joins TRBV3-1 (or the pseudogene TRBV3-2) and TRBJ2-2; D may be TRBD2 (6 bases). Trimming removed 0 bases at V and 3 bases at J, with 14 bases between. CDR1 is LGHDT, CDR2 YNNKEL, per germline (reference sequence). This CDR3 contains 17 residues. The CDR3 region is CASSQDWGDGDTGELFF. The CDR3 region has the DNA TGTGCCAGCAGCCAAGATTGGGGGGACGGAGACACCGGGGAGCTGTTTTTT.

V and J are TRBV18 and TRBJ1-5; no reliable D call. The length of the CDR3 is 16 residues. The germline V gene encodes CDR1 KGHSH and CDR2 LQKENI. Trimming removed 5 bases from V and 3 bases from J, with 17 bases in between. CDR3 protein: CASSSMERAYNQPQHF. CDR3 in DNA: TGTGCCAGCTCAAGTATGGAGAGGGCCTACAATCAGCCCCAGCATTTT. The complete variable domain, with remaining parts taken from reference TRBV18 and TRBJ1-5, reads NAGVMQNPRHLVRRRGQEARLRCSPMKGHSHVYWYRQLPEEGLKFMVYLQKENIIDESGMPKERFSAEFPKEGPSILRIQQVVRGDSAAYFCASSSMERAYNQPQHFGDGTRLSIL.

This chain links TRBV7-5 with TRBJ2-1. TRBV7-5 is designated a pseudogene. The CDR3 covers 13 residues. The CDR3 loop reads CARSVSSYNEQFF. In DNA form, the CDR3 reads TGTGCCAGAAGCGTAAGCTCCTACAATGAGCAGTTCTTC.

CDR3 nucleotides: TGCGCCACCACTCCGGGACAAGGTGGCTACACCTTC. Amino acids: CATTPGQGGYTF. The chain is built from TRBV5-1 and TRBJ1-2, with D maybe TRBD1 (6 bases). CDR1 SGHRS and CDR2 YFSETQ come from the germline V gene. The CDR3 extends over 12 amino acids. V was clipped by 9 bases and J by 7 bases, with 16 bases between them.

V usage is TRBV30 and J usage is TRBJ2-1; 14 bases are a match to TRBD2. This CDR3 spans 15 amino acids. The V segment lost 4 bases and the J segment 10 bases; nucleotides outside the gene matches: 9. Germline V CDR1 and CDR2: GTSNPN, SVGIG (reference sequence). The CDR3 nucleotides read TGTGCCTGGACCCCGCCGGGACTAGCGGGAGTGGAGCAGTTCTTC. Translated: CAWTPPGLAGVEQFF.

The rearrangement uses TRBV6-4 and TRBJ1-1, with 9 bases lining up with TRBD1. Germline trimming cut 2 bases from V and 4 bases from J; bases unmatched to any gene: 8. The length of the CDR3 is 16 residues. In germline, CDR1 is MRHNA, CDR2 SNTAGT. CDR3 DNA sequence: TGTGCCAGCAGTGACGTGACAGGGGGAGGGAGCACTGAAGCTTTCTTT. It encodes CASSDVTGGGSTEAFF.

V is TRBV7-9 and J is TRBJ1-3; D gene ambiguous. The CDR3 spans 15 residues. Between the trimmed V and J ends, which lost 5 bases and 0 bases, there was a span of 11 bases. CDR1 is SEHNR, CDR2 FQNEAQ, per germline (reference sequence). CDR3 amino acids: CASSGPTSSGNTIYF. For the CDR3, the DNA is TGTGCCAGCAGCGGCCCGACGAGCTCTGGAAACACCATATATTTT.

The chain joins TRBV28 to TRBJ1-2, with 12 bases aligning to TRBD1. This CDR3 contains 17 residues. Per the germline V gene, CDR1 is MDHEN and CDR2 is SYDVKM. The junction had 7 bases not matched to a gene; V was cut back by 3 bases and J by 2 bases. CDR3 coding DNA: TGTGCCAGCAGTTTGGGACAGGGGGCGCGAGGAAACTATGGCTACACCTTC. Amino acids: CASSLGQGARGNYGYTF.

The rearrangement links TRBV5-1 to TRBJ2-6, with D uncertain. V lost 0 bases to trimming and J lost 3 bases, with 7 bases between them. The CDR3 has 15 amino acids. Per the germline V gene, CDR1 is SGHRS and CDR2 is YFSETQ. CDR3 sequence reads: CASSLVGVGANVLTF. The CDR3 DNA sequence: TGCGCCAGCAGCTTGGTGGGCGTTGGGGCCAACGTCCTGACTTTC.

This chain connects TRBV5-1 to TRBJ2-7, with D perhaps TRBD1 (6 bases). Trimming removed 0 bases from V and 0 bases from J, with 7 bases in between. Germline values: CDR1 SGHRS, CDR2 YFSETQ. This CDR3 has 14 amino acids. The CDR3 DNA is TGCGCCAGCAGCTTGGGGACAGACTCCTACGAGCAGTACTTC. The encoded protein is CASSLGTDSYEQYF.

V and J are TRBV28 and TRBJ2-3, with 7 positions matching TRBD2. Germline CDR1 and CDR2: MDHEN and SYDVKM. The CDR3 has 15 amino acids. With 7 bases clipped from V and 8 bases from J, the junction kept 15 bases outside the gene matches. CDR3 loop: CASTNSGRPGTTQYF. The CDR3 DNA reads TGTGCCAGCACCAATAGCGGGCGGCCGGGAACTACGCAGTATTTT.